The 25 T cell receptor beta chains presented below share a single source sample, sequenced in a study of monozygotic twins with inflammatory bowel disease. TCRdb reprocessed the 5' RACE reads; each CDR3 protein has one entry and no DNA is given. This repertoire comprises 300,000 to 400,000 distinct CDR3 sequences; its ten largest clones make up 2% to 2.5%. Sequenced material: blood. The origin of the receptors is a human donor with ulcerative colitis or Crohn's disease, or a healthy co-twin of an affected twin (not recorded which).

The chain has TRBV3-1 and TRBJ1-1. The germline gives CDR1 LGHDT, CDR2 YNNKEL (reference sequence). The CDR3 spans 15 residues. The CDR3 protein is CASSQFTLTNTEAFF.

J is TRBJ2-5 and V is TRBV20-1. From germline, CDR1 is DFQATT and CDR2 SNEGSKA (reference sequence). The CDR3 runs to 16 residues. CDR3 sequence: CSARDRLAGIQETQYF.

The V call is TRBV4-3, the J call TRBJ2-1; TCRdb reports TRBD1, a call that lacks DNA to check it against. The germline V gene encodes CDR1 LGHNA and CDR2 YSLEER. The length of the CDR3 is 17 residues. CDR3 protein: CASSQEGQGSSYNEQFF.

The chain links TRBV12-3 or TRBV12-4 to TRBJ2-2; TCRdb designates TRBD1, a call that cannot be tested without DNA. This CDR3 spans 15 amino acids. CDR3 sequence: CASRLTGGATGELFF.

The chain links TRBV7-2 to TRBJ2-1; TCRdb lists TRBD1, though no DNA is available to test this call. Germline V gene data show CDR1 as SGHTA and CDR2 as FQGNSA. The CDR3 consists of 17 residues. The CDR3 reads CASSSGVGQGSYNEQFF. The full variable domain, with the rest looked up from reference TRBV7-2 and TRBJ2-1, is GAGVSQSPSNKVTEKGKDVELRCDPISGHTALYWYRQSLGQGLEFLIYFQGNSAPDKSGLPSDRFSAERTGGSVSTLTIQRTQQEDSAVYLCASSSGVGQGSYNEQFFGPGTRLTVL.

V gene TRBV5-4 combines with J gene TRBJ2-4; TCRdb gives TRBD1 as the D gene, but with no DNA this cannot be confirmed. CDR3 size: 14 residues. Germline CDR1 reads SGHNT; CDR2 reads YYREEE (reference sequence). The CDR3 loop reads CASSWRERGNIQYF.

This chain uses TRBV19 with TRBJ2-1; TCRdb outputs TRBD1, but without DNA this stays unchecked. The CDR3 loop spans 14 amino acids. Germline loops: CDR1 LNHDA, CDR2 SQIVND (reference sequence). This CDR3 is CASSIRDRDNEQFF.

The rearrangement joins TRBV12-3 or TRBV12-4 to TRBJ1-2; TCRdb's assignment of TRBD1 cannot be checked, as there is no DNA. The CDR3 spans 13 residues. CDR3 protein: CASSYRGWDGYTF.

The V gene is TRBV7-3, the J gene TRBJ2-3; TCRdb gives TRBD1 as the D gene, but with no DNA this cannot be confirmed. Germline-derived CDR1 and CDR2 are SGHTA and FQGTGA. The CDR3 is 14 amino acids. The CDR3: CASSLKGGTDTQYF.

The V call is TRBV12-3 or TRBV12-4, the J call TRBJ2-3; TCRdb's D call of TRBD1 is untestable without DNA. This CDR3 region has 14 residues. The CDR3 spells CASKRRGILDTQYF.

The chain has TRBV7-9 and TRBJ1-4; TCRdb gives TRBD1 as the D gene, but with no DNA this cannot be confirmed. Per the germline V gene, CDR1 is SEHNR and CDR2 is FQNEAQ (reference sequence). The length of the CDR3 is 12 residues. The CDR3 is CASSAGEEKLFF. Variable domain in full (rest from reference TRBV7-9 and TRBJ1-4): DTGVSQNPRHKITKRGQNVTFRCDPISEHNRLYWYRQTLGQGPEFLTYFQNEAQLEKSRLLSDRFSAERPKGSFSTLEIQRTEQGDSAMYLCASSAGEEKLFFGSGTQLSVL.

V is TRBV6-1 and J is TRBJ2-6; absent DNA, TCRdb's TRBD1 call cannot be checked. The CDR3 has 16 amino acids. The V gene's germline CDR1 is MNHNS and CDR2 SASEGT. This chain's CDR3 is CASRSHDRAGANVLTF.

The V gene is TRBV20-1, the J gene TRBJ1-1; the D gene TCRdb calls, TRBD1, cannot be checked with no DNA. This CDR3 is 13 amino acids long. CDR1 and CDR2 from the germline V gene are DFQATT and SNEGSKA (reference sequence). The chain's CDR3 is CSAPQFGGTEAFF.

The chain employs TRBV5-1 and TRBJ1-4; the TRBD1 assignment by TCRdb is unverifiable without DNA. The V gene's germline CDR1 is SGHRS and CDR2 YFSETQ. The CDR3 extends over 15 amino acids. The CDR3 sequence is CASSTGTTTNEKLFF.

The chain combines TRBV18 with TRBJ1-1; TCRdb selects TRBD1, and the lack of DNA leaves this call unchecked. CDR1 is KGHSH, CDR2 LQKENI, per germline. This CDR3 has 15 amino acids. The CDR3 sequence is CASSPQTGGNTEAFF.

V usage is TRBV12-3 or TRBV12-4 and J usage is TRBJ2-3; as DNA is missing, the TRBD1 call by TCRdb cannot be tested. The CDR3 is made up of 13 amino acids. The CDR3 here is CASRTTGTDTQYF.

The chain joins TRBV5-4 to TRBJ2-7; TCRdb's D call, TRBD1, is unchecked because there is no DNA. CDR3 length: 15 residues. Germline loops: CDR1 SGHNT, CDR2 YYREEE (reference sequence). The chain's CDR3 is CASSFPGTLKGEQYF. Combining the CDR3 with reference TRBV5-4 and TRBJ2-7 gives the whole variable domain ETGVTQSPTHLIKTRGQQVTLRCSSQSGHNTVSWYQQALGQGPQFIFQYYREEENGRGNFPPRFSGLQFPNYSSELNVNALELDDSALYLCASSFPGTLKGEQYFGPGTRLTVT.

The V and J genes are TRBV11-2 and TRBJ1-1. This CDR3 contains 14 residues. Per germline, CDR1 SGHAT and CDR2 FQNNGV. The CDR3 here is CASSLLAIGTEAFF.

The chain carries TRBV25-1 and TRBJ2-1; the D call from TCRdb, TRBD1, cannot be confirmed without DNA. This CDR3 has 15 amino acids. In germline, CDR1 is MGHDK, CDR2 SYGVNS. CDR3 sequence reads: CASSDDPVSYNEQFF. The variable domain in full, with the rest retrieved from reference TRBV25-1 and TRBJ2-1, is EADIYQTPRYLVIGTGKKITLECSQTMGHDKMYWYQQDPGMELHLIHYSYGVNSTEKGDLSSESTVSRIRTEHFPLTLESARPSHTSQYLCASSDDPVSYNEQFFGPGTRLTVL.

This chain connects TRBV28 to TRBJ2-3; TCRdb names TRBD2, which stays unverified in the absence of DNA. This CDR3 has 16 amino acids. Germline assignment: CDR1 MDHEN and CDR2 SYDVKM. CDR3 region: CASSRLGGGSTDTQYF.

The V and J genes are TRBV5-1 and TRBJ2-5; TCRdb designates TRBD1, a call that cannot be tested without DNA. This CDR3 contains 15 residues. Germline V CDR1 and CDR2: SGHRS, YFSETQ. CDR3 sequence: CASTRQGVFGETQYF. Variable domain in full (rest from reference TRBV5-1 and TRBJ2-5): KAGVTQTPRYLIKTRGQQVTLSCSPISGHRSVSWYQQTPGQGLQFLFEYFSETQRNKGNFPGRFSGRQFSNSRSEMNVSTLELGDSALYLCASTRQGVFGETQYFGPGTRLLVL.

This chain links TRBV5-4 with TRBJ2-3; TCRdb's D call, TRBD1, is unchecked because there is no DNA. CDR3 length: 21 amino acids. Germline CDR1 and CDR2: SGHNT and YYREEE (reference sequence). The CDR3 region is CASSLAPMTFFGTGDTDTQYF. Variable domain in full (rest from reference TRBV5-4 and TRBJ2-3): ETGVTQSPTHLIKTRGQQVTLRCSSQSGHNTVSWYQQALGQGPQFIFQYYREEENGRGNFPPRFSGLQFPNYSSELNVNALELDDSALYLCASSLAPMTFFGTGDTDTQYFGPGTRLTVL.

This sequence joins TRBV24-1 and TRBJ2-1; TCRdb reports TRBD1, a call that lacks DNA to check it against. CDR3 length: 14 residues. Germline loops: CDR1 KGHDR, CDR2 SFDVKD. CDR3 sequence: CATSDFQGAAEQFF.

This chain links TRBV5-1 with TRBJ2-7; the TRBD1 assignment by TCRdb is unverifiable without DNA. CDR3 size: 14 residues. Germline V CDR1 and CDR2: SGHRS, YFSETQ. The CDR3: CASSLAPGGYEQYF.

V gene TRBV6-1 combines with J gene TRBJ2-1; the D gene TCRdb calls, TRBD1, cannot be checked with no DNA. Germline loops: CDR1 MNHNS, CDR2 SASEGT. This CDR3 is built from 15 residues. This chain's CDR3 is CASSEGPGGYNEQFF.